Below, 30 T cell receptor beta chains from the same sample are listed, as sequenced in a study of memory CD4+ T cells and cytomegalovirus serostatus. Single viable CD3+CD4+CD8-CD45RO+ cells were sorted as the memory CD4+ T cells. Using immunoSEQ multiplex PCR, the repertoire was profiled, and TCRdb retains in-frame clones only, with some absent. The profile shows about 60,000 clones, 82% of them singletons. The sample comprised memory CD4+ T cells from blood. The receptor source for this set is an adult in good health and CMV-seronegative. Some clones in this sample may be carry-over from other donors' samples.

The chain has TRBV4-1 and TRBJ1-5; D not resolved. CDR1 and CDR2 from the germline V gene are MGHRA and YSYEKL. The V gene lost 0 bases and the J gene lost 2 bases, with 2 bases spanning the gap. This CDR3 contains 13 residues. The CDR3 loop reads CASSQDGNQPQHF. CDR3 bases: TGCGCCAGCAGCCAAGATGGCAATCAGCCCCAGCATTTT.

This chain connects TRBV5-1 to TRBJ2-2, with D possibly matching TRBD1 (6 bases). Trimming took off 4 bases at V and 0 bases at J, with 13 bases between the two ends. From germline, CDR1 is SGHRS and CDR2 YFSETQ. This CDR3 spans 16 amino acids. The CDR3 sequence is CASSDGTFANTGELFF. The CDR3, as DNA: TGCGCCAGCAGCGACGGGACATTTGCGAACACCGGGGAGCTGTTTTTT.

The chain is built from TRBV19 and TRBJ2-3, with 11 positions matching TRBD2. The V gene end was trimmed by 7 bases and the J gene end by 6 bases; junction bases not matched to a gene: 6. The CDR3 consists of 14 residues. Germline lookup yields CDR1 LNHDA and CDR2 SQIVND (reference sequence). The chain's CDR3 is CASKTSGSRDTQYF. The CDR3 DNA reads TGTGCCAGTAAAACTAGCGGGAGTCGGGATACGCAGTATTTT.

CDR3 loop: CASKENTGELFF. The DNA of the CDR3 is TGTGCCAGTAAAGAGAACACCGGGGAGCTGTTTTTT. The rearrangement uses TRBV19 and TRBJ2-2; no firm D call. Germline-derived CDR1 and CDR2 are LNHDA and SQIVND (reference sequence). The germline V and J ends were trimmed by 7 bases and 1 base, with 4 bases remaining between them. There are 12 residues in the CDR3.

The chain uses TRBV5-4 and TRBJ1-4, with TRBD1 identical over 11 bases. V lost 2 bases to trimming and J lost 1 base; unmatched junction nucleotides: 1. Germline CDR1 is SGHNT and CDR2 is YYREEE (reference sequence). This CDR3 comprises 16 residues. The CDR3 loop reads CASSLGTGGTNEKLFF. CDR3 bases: TGTGCCAGCAGCTTAGGGACAGGGGGAACTAATGAAAAACTGTTTTTT.

This clone was observed once. The germline gene is not matched at one end of the junction; a read error may be the cause. The sample has other DNA sequences that encode this CDR3 too. The chain employs TRBV30 and TRBJ2-3; tentative D call: TRBD1 (7 bases). CDR1 is GTSNPN, CDR2 SVGIG, per germline (reference sequence). CDR3 length: 15 residues. CDR3: CAWSAQSNRGTAKDF. CDR3 nucleotide sequence: TGTGCCTGGAGTGCACAGTCCAACCGGGGGACAGCCAAGGATTTT.

The rearrangement uses TRBV28 and TRBJ2-1; 8 bases agree with TRBD2. The CDR3 is 15 amino acids. In germline, CDR1 is MDHEN, CDR2 SYDVKM. J lost 12 bases, V lost 5 bases, and 15 bases had no gene match. The CDR3 loop is CASSPGGSGAPGQFF. The CDR3 region has the DNA TGTGCCAGCAGTCCCGGTGGTAGCGGGGCCCCCGGGCAGTTCTTC.

This clone showed up just a few times. The rearrangement uses TRBV28 and TRBJ2-4, with D possibly being TRBD1 or TRBD2 (5 bases each). V shed 3 bases and J shed 3 bases, with 9 bases lying between them. Germline-derived CDR1 and CDR2 are MDHEN and SYDVKM. The CDR3 covers 14 residues. The DNA for the CDR3 is TGTGCCAGCAGTTTCGGGACGGACAAAAACATTCAGTACTTC. Translated: CASSFGTDKNIQYF.

The chain uses TRBV6-1 and TRBJ1-1; D gene unclear. CDR1 MNHNS and CDR2 SASEGT come from the germline V gene. V was trimmed by 11 bases and J by 3 bases, leaving 10 bases between them. There are 11 residues in the CDR3. The CDR3, as DNA: TGTGCCGGGGTTTTGGACACTGAAGCTTTCTTT. Protein: CAGVLDTEAFF.

The rearrangement uses TRBV30 and TRBJ2-1, with 7 bases aligning to TRBD1. Unmatched junction bases numbered 6, after V lost 1 base and J lost 0 bases. Per the germline V gene, CDR1 is GTSNPN and CDR2 is SVGIG (reference sequence). The CDR3 length is 16 residues. The CDR3 loop reads CAWSGGQTSSYNEQFF. The CDR3 bases are TGTGCCTGGAGTGGGGGACAGACGAGCTCCTACAATGAGCAGTTCTTC. Full variable domain (rest looked up from reference TRBV30 and TRBJ2-1): SQTIHQWPATLVQPVGSPLSLECTVEGTSNPNLYWYRQAAGRGLQLLFYSVGIGQISSEVPQNLSASRPQDRQFILSSKKLLLSDSGFYLCAWSGGQTSSYNEQFFGPGTRLTVL.

This sequence joins TRBV30 and TRBJ2-7; possibly TRBD2 for D (6 bases). CDR1 and CDR2 from the germline V gene are GTSNPN and SVGIG (reference sequence). The CDR3 runs 13 residues. V was shortened by 1 base and J by 2 bases, with 9 bases between the two germline ends. Here the CDR3 reads CAWSGGETYEQYF. DNA of the CDR3: TGTGCCTGGAGTGGCGGGGAGACCTACGAGCAGTACTTC.

The V and J genes are TRBV5-1 and TRBJ2-7, with TRBD2 matching over 10 bases. From germline, CDR1 is SGHRS and CDR2 YFSETQ. The junction had 9 bases not matched to a gene; V was cut back by 1 base and J by 2 bases. The CDR3 spans 17 residues. As DNA, the CDR3 is TGCGCCAGCAGCTTGAGGGGTACTAGCGGGAAAGCCTACGAGCAGTACTTC. It yields the protein CASSLRGTSGKAYEQYF.

V is TRBV6-5 and J is TRBJ2-7, with D possibly matching TRBD1 (5 bases). The CDR3 covers 15 residues. Germline V lookup: CDR1 MNHEY, CDR2 SVGAGI. The ends were cut back, 2 bases at V and 2 bases at J, with 13 bases in the middle. Here the CDR3 DNA reads TGTGCCAGCAGTTACGACTGGCAGGGAACCTACGAGCAGTACTTC. Its translation is CASSYDWQGTYEQYF.

This clone was found once. The chain combines TRBV7-2 with TRBJ1-2; 8 bases agree with TRBD1. Trimming at V came to 6 bases and at J to 7 bases, leaving 10 bases not matched to a gene. Per the germline V gene, CDR1 is SGHTA and CDR2 is FQGNSA. The CDR3 consists of 14 residues. The CDR3 bases are TGTGCCAGCAGTCTATCTGCAGGGGGCGTTGGCTACACCTTC. Protein sequence: CASSLSAGGVGYTF.

The chain is built from TRBV4-2 and TRBJ2-5, with 7 bases identical to TRBD2. With 2 bases clipped from V and 5 bases from J, the junction kept 14 bases outside the gene matches. The CDR3 covers 17 residues. Per the germline V gene, CDR1 is LGHNA and CDR2 is YNFKEQ. The CDR3 protein is CASSQRFGGRGIETQYF. CDR3 DNA sequence: TGTGCCAGCAGCCAAAGGTTCGGCGGGAGAGGGATTGAGACCCAGTACTTC.

The chain's CDR3 is CASTLNDGIGEGGYTF. CDR3 DNA: TGTGCCAGCACCCTTAACGACGGGATAGGGGAGGGCGGCTACACCTTC. The chain is built from TRBV7-2 and TRBJ1-2; D may be TRBD1 (5 bases). The germline V gene encodes CDR1 SGHTA and CDR2 FQGNSA. The CDR3 has 16 residues. V lost 7 bases and J lost 8, with 26 bases in between.

The chain couples TRBV4-3 to TRBJ2-1; D possibly corresponds to TRBD2 (7 bases). Looked up from germline, CDR1 is LGHNA and CDR2 is YSLEER. V gave up 0 bases and J gave up 3 bases, with 12 bases separating them. The CDR3 is 16 residues long. CDR3 loop: CASSQDPRGGYNEQFF. As DNA, the CDR3 is TGCGCCAGCAGCCAAGATCCTAGGGGGGGCTACAATGAGCAGTTCTTC.

This clone was counted between two and nine times. This CDR3 is CASSLEVREQFF. In nucleotides, the CDR3 is TGTGCCAGCAGCTTAGAGGTTAGGGAGCAGTTCTTC. The rearrangement uses TRBV7-8 and TRBJ2-1; the D is unclear. Deletions cut 1 base from V and 10 bases from J, with 8 bases between. The CDR3 runs 12 residues. Germline V CDR1 and CDR2: SGHVS, FQNEAQ. The whole variable domain, remainder taken from reference TRBV7-8 and TRBJ2-1, is GAGVSQSPRYKVAKRGQDVALRCDPISGHVSLFWYQQALGQGPEFLTYFQNEAQLDKSGLPSDRFFAERPEGSVSTLKIQRTQQEDSAVYLCASSLEVREQFFGPGTRLTVL.

The rearrangement joins TRBV5-4 to TRBJ1-5; D is undetermined. The V gene's germline CDR1 is SGHNT and CDR2 YYREEE (reference sequence). This CDR3 is 13 amino acids long. V was shortened by 1 base and J by 3 bases, with 5 bases between the two germline ends. DNA for the CDR3: TGTGCCAGCAGCTTGTCTGCCAATCAGCCCCAGCATTTT. The encoded protein is CASSLSANQPQHF.

CDR3 amino acids: CAWSLRRSGGPGKTQYF. The DNA of the CDR3 is TGTGCCTGGAGCCTACGGAGGTCGGGAGGGCCAGGGAAGACCCAGTACTTC. The V and J genes are TRBV30 and TRBJ2-5, with 8 nucleotides matching TRBD2. Trimming cost V 3 bases and J 6 bases; bases outside gene matches: 18. The V gene's germline CDR1 is GTSNPN and CDR2 SVGIG (reference sequence). The CDR3 is made up of 17 amino acids.

This chain uses TRBV6-5 with TRBJ1-6; TRBD1 matches 9 bases. Germline assignment: CDR1 MNHEY and CDR2 SVGAGI. With 6 bases clipped from V and 4 bases from J, the junction kept 4 bases outside the gene matches. This CDR3 has 15 amino acids. In nucleotides, the CDR3 is TGTGCCAGCAGCCTGGGACAGGGATATAATTCACCCCTCCACTTT. Amino acids: CASSLGQGYNSPLHF.

This rearrangement joins TRBV20-1 to TRBJ2-5; D unclear. The CDR3 spans 11 residues. Germline CDR1 reads DFQATT; CDR2 reads SNEGSKA (reference sequence). The ends were cut back, 6 bases at V and 4 bases at J, with 9 bases in the middle. DNA of the CDR3: TGCAGTGCCGAGGTGAGAGAGACCCAGTACTTC. Amino acids: CSAEVRETQYF.

Note on this clone: An end of the junction does not agree with germline; a read error may underlie this. Other DNA sequences in this sample translate to the same CDR3. The chain recombines TRBV2 with TRBJ2-7; tentatively, D is TRBD1 (6 bases). The germline gives CDR1 SNHLY, CDR2 FYNNEI. CDR3 size: 14 residues. CDR3 bases: TGTGCCAGTGCGCTTGAAGGACAGCTTTCCGAGCAGTACTTT. This sequence encodes CASALEGQLSEQYF.

V is TRBV30 and J is TRBJ1-3; D remains unclear. The V and J ends lost 6 bases and 0 bases respectively, with 6 bases between them. The length of the CDR3 is 12 residues. Germline CDR1 is GTSNPN and CDR2 is SVGIG (reference sequence). CDR3 residues: CACKLSGNTIYF. In DNA form, the CDR3 reads TGTGCCTGCAAGCTCTCTGGAAACACCATATATTTT.

The chain combines TRBV19 with TRBJ2-2, with D perhaps TRBD1 or TRBD2 (5 bases each). The germline V and J ends were trimmed by 3 bases and 0 bases, with 8 bases remaining between them. This CDR3 contains 15 residues. Looked up from germline, CDR1 is LNHDA and CDR2 is SQIVND (reference sequence). The CDR3, as DNA: TGTGCCAGTAGTATTTGGGGGACGAACACCGGGGAGCTGTTTTTT. This encodes CASSIWGTNTGELFF.

V gene TRBV4-3 combines with J gene TRBJ2-4, with D possibly matching TRBD2 (6 bases). CDR3 length: 14 amino acids. Trimming removed 0 bases at V and 12 bases at J, with 15 bases between. CDR1 and CDR2 (germline): LGHNA, YSLEER. CDR3 sequence reads: CASSQDSERGDQYF. CDR3 DNA: TGCGCCAGCAGCCAAGATTCGGAGCGCGGGGATCAGTACTTC.

To note about this clone: Other DNA sequences from this sample encode an identical CDR3 as well. This chain connects TRBV5-6 to TRBJ1-5; no clear D. Trimming stripped 2 bases from V and 0 bases from J, with 6 bases between. The CDR3 totals 14 residues. From germline, CDR1 is SGHDT and CDR2 YYEEEE. CDR3 DNA: TGTGCCAGCAGCTTCGGGGTTAGCAATCAGCCCCAGCATTTT. Protein sequence: CASSFGVSNQPQHF. The full variable domain, completed using reference TRBV5-6 and TRBJ1-5, is DAGVTQSPTHLIKTRGQQVTLRCSPKSGHDTVSWYQQALGQGPQFIFQYYEEEERQRGNFPDRFSGHQFPNYSSELNVNALLLGDSALYLCASSFGVSNQPQHFGDGTRLSIL.

This chain connects TRBV6-5 to TRBJ1-1; D may be TRBD1 (6 bases). Germline V gene lookup returns CDR1 MNHEY and CDR2 SVGAGI. The CDR3 totals 11 residues. V was trimmed by 5 bases and J by 11 bases, leaving 12 bases between them. In DNA form, the CDR3 reads TGTGCCAGCAGTGGGGGGACAAGGGCTTTCTTT. This codes for CASSGGTRAFF.

This clone was counted a few times. The chain joins TRBV6-1 to TRBJ1-1; TRBD1 might be the D (5 bases). This CDR3 has 13 residues. Germline values: CDR1 MNHNS, CDR2 SASEGT. Trimming cost V 6 bases and J 3 bases, with 11 bases left between them. The CDR3 loop is CASRVQAHTEAFF. CDR3 DNA sequence: TGTGCCAGCAGAGTACAGGCCCACACTGAAGCTTTCTTT.

This clone was counted between two and nine times. This chain uses TRBV5-1 with TRBJ1-1; 10 bases agree with TRBD1. V lost 3 bases, J lost 2 bases, and 4 bases stayed unmatched. The CDR3 has 15 residues. Germline V gene lookup returns CDR1 SGHRS and CDR2 YFSETQ. The CDR3 DNA reads as TGCGCCAGCAGCTGGAGACAGGGGGCAAACACTGAAGCTTTCTTT. Amino acid sequence: CASSWRQGANTEAFF.